Presented here are 5 T cell receptor beta chains from one specimen sequenced in a study of blood T cell repertoires in COVID-19. Assay used: immunoSEQ multiplex PCR; TCRdb lists only in-frame clones, some missing. The sample shows about 150,000 clones, about 85% of them seen only once. Sequences were obtained from peripheral blood. These receptors were collected from a human donor with acute or convalescent COVID-19. The donor label of this sample is uncertain.

The J gene is TRBJ2-5, the V gene TRBV24-1, with TRBD1 matching 11 bases. From germline, CDR1 is KGHDR and CDR2 SFDVKD. CDR3 size: 15 residues. V was clipped by 6 bases and J by 3 bases; unmatched bases: 5. CDR3 protein: CATSLGQGAEETQYF. The DNA for the CDR3 is TGTGCCACCAGTTTAGGACAGGGGGCTGAAGAGACCCAGTACTTC.

The chain links TRBV2 to TRBJ1-1, with TRBD1 identical over 9 bases. Trimming cost V 6 bases and J 4 bases; bases outside gene matches: 9. Germline V lookup: CDR1 SNHLY, CDR2 FYNNEI. The CDR3 totals 15 residues. CDR3 nucleotides: TGTGCCAGCAGACGACAGGGGGAACGGGGCACTGAAGCTTTCTTT. Residues: CASRRQGERGTEAFF.

The J gene is TRBJ1-1, the V gene TRBV5-1; D uncertain. V lost 0 bases and J lost 1, with 10 bases in between. The CDR3 is made up of 15 amino acids. Per germline, CDR1 SGHRS and CDR2 YFSETQ. The CDR3 DNA follows: TGCGCCAGCAGCTTGGAGGCGGTGAAGAACACTGAAGCTTTCTTT. Translating it yields CASSLEAVKNTEAFF.

This clone was seen a few times. The rearrangement uses TRBV7-9 and TRBJ1-1; D is unclear. This CDR3 comprises 12 residues. The germline V gene has CDR1 SEHNR and CDR2 FQNEAQ (reference sequence). V was cut by 5 bases and J by 3 bases, with 7 bases left in between. CDR3 sequence (DNA): TGTGCCAGCAGCCGACAAGACACTGAAGCTTTCTTT. As protein: CASSRQDTEAFF. The variable domain in full, with the rest retrieved from reference TRBV7-9 and TRBJ1-1, is DTGVSQNPRHKITKRGQNVTFRCDPISEHNRLYWYRQTLGQGPEFLTYFQNEAQLEKSRLLSDRFSAERPKGSFSTLEIQRTEQGDSAMYLCASSRQDTEAFFGQGTRLTVV.

J is TRBJ1-1 and V is TRBV18; 8 bases line up with TRBD1. The CDR3 is made up of 15 amino acids. Germline values: CDR1 KGHSH, CDR2 LQKENI. Germline trimming cut 2 bases from V and 3 bases from J; bases unmatched to any gene: 5. In DNA form, the CDR3 reads TGTGCCAGCTCACCAACACAGGGGGTTGACACTGAAGCTTTCTTT. Encoded protein: CASSPTQGVDTEAFF. Combining the CDR3 with reference TRBV18 and TRBJ1-1 gives the whole variable domain NAGVMQNPRHLVRRRGQEARLRCSPMKGHSHVYWYRQLPEEGLKFMVYLQKENIIDESGMPKERFSAEFPKEGPSILRIQQVVRGDSAAYFCASSPTQGVDTEAFFGQGTRLTVV.